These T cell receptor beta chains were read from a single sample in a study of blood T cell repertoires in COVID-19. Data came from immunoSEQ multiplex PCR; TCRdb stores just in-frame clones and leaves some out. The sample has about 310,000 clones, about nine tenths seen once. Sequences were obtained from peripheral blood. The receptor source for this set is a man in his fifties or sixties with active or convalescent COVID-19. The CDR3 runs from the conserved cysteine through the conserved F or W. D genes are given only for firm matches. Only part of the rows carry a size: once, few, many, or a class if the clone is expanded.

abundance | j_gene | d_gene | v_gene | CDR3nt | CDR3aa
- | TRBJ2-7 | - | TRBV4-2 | TGTGCCAGCAGCCGACGGACTGGGGACGAGCAGTACTTC | CASSRRTGDEQYF
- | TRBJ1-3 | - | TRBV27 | TGTGCCAGCAGTTTATCATACCCAGGGGTATCTGGAAACACCATATATTTT | CASSLSYPGVSGNTIYF
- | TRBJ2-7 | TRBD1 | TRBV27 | TGTGCCAGCCAAAAAGGACAGGGCACTTTATCCGAGCAGTACTTC | CASQKGQGTLSEQYF
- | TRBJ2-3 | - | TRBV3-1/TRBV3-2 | TGTGCCAGCAGCCTATCCGTTAACACAGATACGCAGTATTTT | CASSLSVNTDTQYF
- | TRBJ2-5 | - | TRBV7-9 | TGTGCCAGCAGCTTAAAGGGGCAAGAGACCCAGTACTTC | CASSLKGQETQYF
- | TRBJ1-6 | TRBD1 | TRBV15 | TGTGCCACCAGCACTCGACAGGGGGATGCTTCACCCCTCCACTTT | CATSTRQGDASPLHF
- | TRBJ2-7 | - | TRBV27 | TGTGCCAGCAGTTTTGGGGCTACTGGCGAGCAGTACTTC | CASSFGATGEQYF
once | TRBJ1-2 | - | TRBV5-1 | TGCGCCAGCAGCTTGTCGGGGGACGGCTACACCTTC | CASSLSGDGYTF
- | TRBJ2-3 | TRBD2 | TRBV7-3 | TGTGCCAGCATCCCCCCCCCTAGCGGGGTACTCAGCCACACAGATACGCAGTATTTT | CASIPPPSGVLSHTDTQYF
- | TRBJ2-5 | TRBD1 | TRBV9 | TGTGCCAGCAGCCCCGGGACAGGGTCACCTCAAGAGACCCAGTACTTC | CASSPGTGSPQETQYF
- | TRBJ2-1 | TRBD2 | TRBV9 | TGTGCCAGCAGCCCTCGGGGTAGCGGGGGGTTCTACAATGAGCAGTTCTTC | CASSPRGSGGFYNEQFF
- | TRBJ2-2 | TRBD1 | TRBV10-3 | TGTGCCATCAGTGAGTCTCAGGGGACAGCGAACACCGGGGAGCTGTTTTTT | CAISESQGTANTGELFF
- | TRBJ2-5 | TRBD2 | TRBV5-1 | TGCGCCAGCAGCGGGACTAGCGGGAGGGAGACCCAGTACTTC | CASSGTSGRETQYF
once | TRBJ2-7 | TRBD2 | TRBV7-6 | TGTGCCAGCAGCTTAGGGACTAGCGGGACCGAGCAGTACTTC | CASSLGTSGTEQYF
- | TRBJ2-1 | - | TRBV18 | TGTGCCAGCTCGAACCGTAGCTCCTACAATGAGCAGTTCTTC | CASSNRSSYNEQFF
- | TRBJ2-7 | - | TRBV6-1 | TGTGCCAGCAGGACACCCTCCTACGAGCAGTACTTC | CASRTPSYEQYF
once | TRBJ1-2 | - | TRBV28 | TGTGCCAGCACTTTAGCCAGGGATGGCTACACCTTC | CASTLARDGYTF
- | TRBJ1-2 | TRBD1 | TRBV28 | TGTGCCAGCAGTTTACCGGGACAGGGGAGTCATGGCTACACCTTC | CASSLPGQGSHGYTF
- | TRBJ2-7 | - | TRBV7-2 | TGTGCCAGCAGCTTAGTTCCAGCGTCCCACGAGCAGTACTTC | CASSLVPASHEQYF
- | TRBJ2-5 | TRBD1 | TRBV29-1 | TGCAGCGTGACCCGGACAGGGCAAGAGACCCAGTACTTC | CSVTRTGQETQYF
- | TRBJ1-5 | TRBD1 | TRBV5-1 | TGCGCCAGCAGCCAAGGGACAGGGCCCAATCAGCCCCAGCATTTT | CASSQGTGPNQPQHF
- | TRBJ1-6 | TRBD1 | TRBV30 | TGTGCCTGGAGTTGGAGAGACAGGGGTTCACCCCTCCACTTT | CAWSWRDRGSPLHF
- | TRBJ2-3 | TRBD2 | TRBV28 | TGTGCCAGCAGCCTTAGCGGGGGGCGGGCAGATACGCAGTATTTT | CASSLSGGRADTQYF
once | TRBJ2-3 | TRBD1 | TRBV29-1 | TGCAGCGTTCGGGACAGTGCCACAGATACGCAGTATTTT | CSVRDSATDTQYF
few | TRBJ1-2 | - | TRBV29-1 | TGCAGCGTTGAAGAGGGTACAGGGCCAGGATATGGCTACACCTTC | CSVEEGTGPGYGYTF
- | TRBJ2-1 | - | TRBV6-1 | TGTGCCAGCAGTGAACACCGAAAAGGGGATGAGCAGTTCTTC | CASSEHRKGDEQFF
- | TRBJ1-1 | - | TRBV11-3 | TGTGCCAGCAGCTTACGGAGAATGAACACTGAAGCTTTCTTT | CASSLRRMNTEAFF
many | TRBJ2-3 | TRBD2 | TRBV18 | TGTGCCAGCTCACCAGGGACTAGCGGCTTCGATACGCAGTATTTT | CASSPGTSGFDTQYF
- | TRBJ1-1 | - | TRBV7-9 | TGTGCCAGCAGCCCATCGGGGGGTTGGACAGCTTTCTTT | CASSPSGGWTAFF
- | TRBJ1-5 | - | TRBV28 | TGTGCCAGCAGTTCAATTCATATCACAGGGATCAGTTCCAATCAGCCCCAGCATTTT | CASSSIHITGISSNQPQHF
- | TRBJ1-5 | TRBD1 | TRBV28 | TGTGCCAGCAGCAAACCAGGGGGCGGCAATCAGCCCCAGCATTTT | CASSKPGGGNQPQHF
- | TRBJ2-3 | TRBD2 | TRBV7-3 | TGTGCCAGCAGCTTAAGGGCTAGCGGATCCGGCACAGATACGCAGTATTTT | CASSLRASGSGTDTQYF
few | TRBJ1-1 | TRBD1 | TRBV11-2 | TGTGCCAGCAGCCCCCGAGGCGGACAGGGGTTGGGAGCTTTCTTT | CASSPRGGQGLGAFF
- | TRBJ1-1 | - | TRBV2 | TGTGCCAGCAGCCTTCAGGGGAATTGGCGGGCTTTCTTT | CASSLQGNWRAFF
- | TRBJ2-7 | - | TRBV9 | TGTGCCAGCAGCCAAACAGGGTACGAGCAGTACTTC | CASSQTGYEQYF
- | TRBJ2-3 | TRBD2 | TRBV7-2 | TGTGCCAGCAGCCGCGCGGGGGGACGGGAAACAGATACGCAGTATTTT | CASSRAGGRETDTQYF
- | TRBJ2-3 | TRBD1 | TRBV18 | TGTGCCAGCTCACCACCGGTAACGGACAGGGCAGGGACAGATACGCAGTATTTT | CASSPPVTDRAGTDTQYF